These T cell receptor beta chains were read from a single sample in a study of blood T cell repertoires in COVID-19. TCRdb keeps only in-frame clones here, not all; method: immunoSEQ multiplex PCR. The repertoire holds 150,000 to 200,000 clones, with approximately 89% as singletons. Sequenced material: peripheral blood. These receptors originate from a middle-aged man with active or convalescent COVID-19. The CDR3 runs from the conserved cysteine through the conserved F or W. The D gene is left open where the match is weak. Not every row has a clone size; where given, it reads once, few, many or a size class.

TRBV7-8	TRBD2	TRBJ2-7	-	CASSLVQGSSGEYF	TGTGCCAGCAGCTTAGTCCAAGGGAGTAGCGGGGAGTACTTC
TRBV5-4	TRBD2	TRBJ2-1	-	CASSSPSGGVVLGHEQFF	TGTGCCAGCAGCTCCCCTAGCGGGGGGGTTGTGTTGGGCCATGAGCAGTTCTTC
TRBV5-4	-	TRBJ1-2	-	CASSLSIWGGAKGYTF	TGTGCCAGCAGCCTTAGCATATGGGGGGGGGCGAAAGGCTACACCTTC
TRBV27	-	TRBJ1-5	-	CASSPTAYSNQPQHF	TGTGCCAGCAGTCCCACCGCCTATAGCAATCAGCCCCAGCATTTT
TRBV10-2	-	TRBJ1-1	few	CASWPTGMNTEAFF	TGCGCCAGCTGGCCTACAGGGATGAACACTGAAGCTTTCTTT
TRBV2	-	TRBJ1-2	once	CASRGGFDGYTF	TGTGCCAGCAGGGGGGGGTTCGATGGCTACACCTTC
TRBV28	TRBD1	TRBJ2-7	-	CASSPGTGGLGTYEQYF	TGTGCCAGCAGCCCCGGGACAGGGGGCCTAGGTACCTACGAGCAGTACTTC
TRBV6-2/TRBV6-3	-	TRBJ2-2	-	CASSQTNYGELFF	TGTGCCAGCAGTCAGACAAATTACGGGGAGCTGTTTTTT
TRBV4-2	TRBD1	TRBJ1-3	-	CASSQDLPGQSSGNTIYF	TGTGCCAGCAGCCAAGATTTGCCGGGACAGAGCTCTGGAAACACCATATATTTT
TRBV19	-	TRBJ2-7	-	CASSASNPYEQYF	TGTGCCAGTAGTGCCAGTAACCCCTACGAGCAGTACTTC
TRBV19	-	TRBJ1-2	-	CATHAGYGGYTF	TGTGCCACCCATGCAGGATATGGCGGCTACACCTTC
TRBV11-2	-	TRBJ2-6	-	CASSYAGRRSGPVSGANVLTF	TGTGCCAGCAGTTATGCGGGACGTAGGAGCGGGCCCGTCTCTGGGGCCAACGTCCTGACTTTC
TRBV30	TRBD1	TRBJ1-2	-	CAWRDRGRHGYTF	TGTGCCTGGAGGGACAGGGGGCGTCATGGCTACACCTTC
TRBV18	TRBD1	TRBJ2-7	-	CASSPTGGFEQYF	TGTGCCAGCTCACCAACAGGGGGCTTCGAGCAGTACTTC
TRBV15	-	TRBJ1-2	-	CATSKGDTPDGYTF	TGTGCCACCAGCAAGGGGGACACCCCTGATGGCTACACCTTC
TRBV5-6	-	TRBJ2-7	-	CASSRKSGIYEQYF	TGTGCCAGCAGCCGAAAGTCGGGAATCTACGAGCAGTACTTC
TRBV4-2	-	TRBJ1-1	-	CASSQRSGQNTEAFF	TGTGCCAGCAGCCAAAGGTCGGGACAGAACACTGAAGCTTTCTTT
TRBV11-1	TRBD1	TRBJ1-1	-	CASSARDRGTNEAFF	TGTGCCAGCAGCGCCCGGGACAGGGGGACTAATGAAGCTTTCTTT
TRBV6-5	-	TRBJ1-1	-	CASSLPEGVAFF	TGTGCCAGCAGTTTACCGGAAGGGGTGGCTTTCTTT
TRBV5-4	TRBD1	TRBJ1-2	-	CASSLVGGRGYGYTF	TGTGCCAGCAGCTTGGTAGGGGGCCGGGGCTATGGCTACACCTTC
TRBV12-3/TRBV12-4	-	TRBJ1-2	-	CASSSGINGYTF	TGTGCCAGCAGTTCGGGGATAAATGGCTACACCTTC
TRBV27	TRBD1	TRBJ2-7	-	CASSVDRRNEQYF	TGTGCCAGCAGCGTGGACAGGAGAAACGAGCAGTACTTC
TRBV5-6	TRBD1	TRBJ2-1	-	CASSTGTEYNEQFF	TGTGCCAGCAGCACCGGGACAGAATACAATGAGCAGTTCTTC
TRBV7-2	TRBD2	TRBJ2-3	-	CASSPAGRLAIDTQYF	TGTGCCAGCAGCCCTGCAGGGCGACTAGCGATAGATACGCAGTATTTT
TRBV4-1	TRBD1	TRBJ1-2	-	CASSSQDRDRGRRYTF	TGCGCCAGCAGCTCCCAAGACCGGGACAGGGGGCGCAGATACACCTTC
TRBV6-5	-	TRBJ1-2	-	CASRSTGTDGYTF	TGTGCCAGCAGGTCGACAGGAACGGATGGCTACACCTTC